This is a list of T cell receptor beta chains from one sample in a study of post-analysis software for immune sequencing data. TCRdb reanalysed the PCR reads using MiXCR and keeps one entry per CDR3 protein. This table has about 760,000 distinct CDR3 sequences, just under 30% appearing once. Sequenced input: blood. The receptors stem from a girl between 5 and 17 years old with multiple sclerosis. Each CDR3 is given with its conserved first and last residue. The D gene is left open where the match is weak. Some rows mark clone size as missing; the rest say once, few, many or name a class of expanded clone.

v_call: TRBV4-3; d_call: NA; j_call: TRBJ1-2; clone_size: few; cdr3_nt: TGCGCCAGCAGCCAAGAGCGTGCGGCCCTCTCTAAGGGCTACACCTTC; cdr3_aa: CASSQERAALSKGYTF
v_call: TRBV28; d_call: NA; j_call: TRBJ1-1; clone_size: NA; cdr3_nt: TGTGCCAGCAGTTTAGTCCCCCTCAGGGAGGGTGAAGCTTTCTTT; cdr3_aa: CASSLVPLREGEAFF
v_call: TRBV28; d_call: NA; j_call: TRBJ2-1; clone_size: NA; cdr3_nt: TGTGCCAGCAGTTCATTCCATGAGCAGTTCTTC; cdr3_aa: CASSSFHEQFF
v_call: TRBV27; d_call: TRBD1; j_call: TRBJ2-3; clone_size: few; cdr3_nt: TGTGCCAGCAGCTCTCCACAGGGGGTCACAGATACGCAGTATTTT; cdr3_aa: CASSSPQGVTDTQYF
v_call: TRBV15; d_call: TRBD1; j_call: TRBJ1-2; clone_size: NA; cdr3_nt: TGTGCCACCAGCAGGACAGGGTGGAACTATGGCTACACCTTC; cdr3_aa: CATSRTGWNYGYTF
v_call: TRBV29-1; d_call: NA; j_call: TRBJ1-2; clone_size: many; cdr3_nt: TGCAGCGTTGAAGTACAGGGAGCTAACTATGGCTACACCTTC; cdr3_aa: CSVEVQGANYGYTF
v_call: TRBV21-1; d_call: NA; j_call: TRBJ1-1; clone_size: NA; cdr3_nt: TGTGCCAGCAGCACAGGTGGTAAGGAAGTCCCTGAAGCTTTCTTT; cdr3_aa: CASSTGGKEVPEAFF
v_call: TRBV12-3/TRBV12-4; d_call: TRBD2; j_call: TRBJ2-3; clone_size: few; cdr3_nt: TGTGCCAGCAGTTTTCCCCTGACTAGCGGGGGGGCCGAGGTAGCAGATACGCAGTATTTT; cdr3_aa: CASSFPLTSGGAEVADTQYF
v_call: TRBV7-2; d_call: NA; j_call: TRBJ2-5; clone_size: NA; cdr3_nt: TGTGCCAGCAGCCGCCAGCAGGGAGAGGAGCAGTACTTC; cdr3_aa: CASSRQQGEEQYF
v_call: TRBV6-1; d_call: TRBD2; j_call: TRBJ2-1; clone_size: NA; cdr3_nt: TGTGCCAGCAGCGCGGGGGGCGTCCACAATGAGCAGTTCTTC; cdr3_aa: CASSAGGVHNEQFF
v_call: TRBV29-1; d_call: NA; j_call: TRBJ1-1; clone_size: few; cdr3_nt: TGCAGCGTTTCCCCATTCGGGGGGATGAACACTGAAGCTTTCTTT; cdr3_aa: CSVSPFGGMNTEAFF
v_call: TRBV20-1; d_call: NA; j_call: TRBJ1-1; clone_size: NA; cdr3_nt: TGCAGTGCTAGTAACCTATTACTAGCTTTCTTT; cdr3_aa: CSASNLLLAFF
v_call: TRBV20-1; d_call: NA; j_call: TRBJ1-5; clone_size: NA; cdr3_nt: TGCAGTGCCAAGACGTTGGGGCAGCCCCAGCATTTT; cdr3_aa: CSAKTLGQPQHF
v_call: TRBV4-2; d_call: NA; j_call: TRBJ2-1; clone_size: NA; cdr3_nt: TGTGCCAGCAGCCTTAAAGGAGGGCGGCCCCGCGATGAGCAGTTCTTC; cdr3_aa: CASSLKGGRPRDEQFF
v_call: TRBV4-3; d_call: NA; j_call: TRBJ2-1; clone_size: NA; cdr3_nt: TGCGCCAGCAGCCAAGTGACCGGTGGCGAGCAGTTCTTC; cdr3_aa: CASSQVTGGEQFF
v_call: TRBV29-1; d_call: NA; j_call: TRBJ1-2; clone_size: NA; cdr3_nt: TGCAGCGTTGAAGGGCCCAGGGATAACTATGGCTACACCTTC; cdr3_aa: CSVEGPRDNYGYTF
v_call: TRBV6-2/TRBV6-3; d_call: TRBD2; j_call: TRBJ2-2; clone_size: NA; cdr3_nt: TGTGCCAGCAGTATGACTAGCCCTACCAACACCGGGGAGCTGTTTTTT; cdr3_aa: CASSMTSPTNTGELFF
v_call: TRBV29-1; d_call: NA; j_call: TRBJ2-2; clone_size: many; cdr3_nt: TGCAGCGTTGACAAAAGCCTCACCGGGGAGCTGTTTTTT; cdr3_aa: CSVDKSLTGELFF